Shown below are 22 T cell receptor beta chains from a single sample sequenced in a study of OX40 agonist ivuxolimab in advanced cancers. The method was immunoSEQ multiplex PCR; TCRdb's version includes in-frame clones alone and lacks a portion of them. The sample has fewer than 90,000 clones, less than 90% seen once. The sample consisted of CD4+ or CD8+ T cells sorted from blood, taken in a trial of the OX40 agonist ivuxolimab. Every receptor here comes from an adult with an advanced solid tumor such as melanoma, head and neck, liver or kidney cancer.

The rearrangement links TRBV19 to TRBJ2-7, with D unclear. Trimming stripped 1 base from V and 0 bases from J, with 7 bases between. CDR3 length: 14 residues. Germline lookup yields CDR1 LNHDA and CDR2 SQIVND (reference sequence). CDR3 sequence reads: CASSIVRSSYEQYF. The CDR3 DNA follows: TGTGCCAGTAGTATAGTAAGGAGCTCCTACGAGCAGTACTTC.

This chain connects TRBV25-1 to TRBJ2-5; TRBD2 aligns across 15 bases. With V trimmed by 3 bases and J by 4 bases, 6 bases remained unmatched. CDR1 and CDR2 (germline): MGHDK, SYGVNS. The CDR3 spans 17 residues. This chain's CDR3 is CASSDGLAGGWRETQYF. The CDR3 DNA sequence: TGTGCCAGCAGTGACGGACTAGCGGGAGGGTGGCGAGAGACCCAGTACTTC.

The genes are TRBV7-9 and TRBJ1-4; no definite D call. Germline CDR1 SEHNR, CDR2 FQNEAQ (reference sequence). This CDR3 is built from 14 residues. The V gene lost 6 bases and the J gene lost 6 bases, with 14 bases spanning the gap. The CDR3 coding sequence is TGTGCCAGCAGACAAACGGCCGGGGATGAAAAACTGTTTTTT. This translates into CASRQTAGDEKLFF.

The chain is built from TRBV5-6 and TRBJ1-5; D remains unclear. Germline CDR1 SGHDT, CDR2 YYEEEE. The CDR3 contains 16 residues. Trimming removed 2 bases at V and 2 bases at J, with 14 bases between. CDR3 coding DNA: TGTGCCAGCAGCTTCGGGCAGCCTCGGGGCAATCAGCCCCAGCATTTT. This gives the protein CASSFGQPRGNQPQHF.

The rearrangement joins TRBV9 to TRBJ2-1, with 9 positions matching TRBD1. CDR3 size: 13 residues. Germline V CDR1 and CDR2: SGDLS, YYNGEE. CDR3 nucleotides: TGTGCGGGGCGGGACAGGGAGAAAAGTGAGCAGTTCTTC. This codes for CAGRDREKSEQFF. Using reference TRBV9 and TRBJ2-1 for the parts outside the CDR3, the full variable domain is DSGVTQTPKHLITATGQRVTLRCSPRSGDLSVYWYQQSLDQGLQFLIQYYNGEERAKGNILERFSAQQFPDLHSELNLSSLELGDSALYFCAGRDREKSEQFFGPGTRLTVL.

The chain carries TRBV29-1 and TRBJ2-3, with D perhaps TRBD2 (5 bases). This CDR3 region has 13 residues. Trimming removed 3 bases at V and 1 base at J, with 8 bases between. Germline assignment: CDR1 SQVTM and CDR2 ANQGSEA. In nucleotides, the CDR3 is TGCAGCGTTGACGAGGGAGGCACAGATACGCAGTATTTT. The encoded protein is CSVDEGGTDTQYF.

Here the CDR3 reads CASSSLTPYTGELFF. For the CDR3, the DNA is TGTGCCAGCAGCTCCCTGACCCCCTACACCGGGGAGCTGTTTTTT. J is TRBJ2-2 and V is TRBV5-6; D unclear. Trimming removed 3 bases at V and 3 bases at J, with 12 bases between. CDR3 length: 15 amino acids. The germline CDR1 and CDR2 sequences are SGHDT and YYEEEE.

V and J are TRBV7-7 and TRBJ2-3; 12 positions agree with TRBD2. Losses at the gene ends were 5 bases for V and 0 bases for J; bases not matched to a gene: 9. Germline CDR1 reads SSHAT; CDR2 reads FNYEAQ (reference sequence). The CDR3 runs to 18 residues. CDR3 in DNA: TGTGCCAGCAGCGACGGACTAGCGGGGTACCCTAGCACAGATACGCAGTATTTT. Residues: CASSDGLAGYPSTDTQYF.

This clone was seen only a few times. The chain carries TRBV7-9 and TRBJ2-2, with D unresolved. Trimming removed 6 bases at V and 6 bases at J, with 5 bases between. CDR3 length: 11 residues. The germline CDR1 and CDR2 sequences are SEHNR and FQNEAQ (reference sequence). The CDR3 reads CASSDAGELFF. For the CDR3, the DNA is TGTGCCAGCAGTGACGCCGGGGAGCTGTTTTTT.

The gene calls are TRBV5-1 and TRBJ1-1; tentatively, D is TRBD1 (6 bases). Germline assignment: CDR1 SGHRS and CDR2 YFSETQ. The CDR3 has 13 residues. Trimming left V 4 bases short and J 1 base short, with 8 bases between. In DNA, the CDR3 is TGCGCCAGCAGCCGGGACACGAACACTGAAGCTTTCTTT. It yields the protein CASSRDTNTEAFF.

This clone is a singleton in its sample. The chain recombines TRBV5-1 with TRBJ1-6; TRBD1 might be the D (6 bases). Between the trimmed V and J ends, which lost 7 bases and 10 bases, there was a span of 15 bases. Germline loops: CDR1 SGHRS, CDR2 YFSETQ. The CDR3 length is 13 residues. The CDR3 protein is CASADRDTSPLHF. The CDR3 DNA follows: TGCGCCAGCGCGGACCGGGACACATCACCCCTCCACTTT.

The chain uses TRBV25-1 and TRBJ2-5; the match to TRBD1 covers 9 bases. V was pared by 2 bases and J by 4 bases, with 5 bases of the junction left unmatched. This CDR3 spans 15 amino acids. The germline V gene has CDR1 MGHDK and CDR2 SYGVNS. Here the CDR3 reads CASSEPTGGRETQYF. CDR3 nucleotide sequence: TGTGCCAGCAGTGAACCGACAGGGGGTAGAGAGACCCAGTACTTC.

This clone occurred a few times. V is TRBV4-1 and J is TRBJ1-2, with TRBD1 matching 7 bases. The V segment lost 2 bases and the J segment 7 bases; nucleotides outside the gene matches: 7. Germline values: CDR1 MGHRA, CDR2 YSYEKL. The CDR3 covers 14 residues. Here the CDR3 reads CASSQPEGGSGYTF. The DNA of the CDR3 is TGCGCCAGCAGCCAACCAGAAGGGGGCAGTGGCTACACCTTC.

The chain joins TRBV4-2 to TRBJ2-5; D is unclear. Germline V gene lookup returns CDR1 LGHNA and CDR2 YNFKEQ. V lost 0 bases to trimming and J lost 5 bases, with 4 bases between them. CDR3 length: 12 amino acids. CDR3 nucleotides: TGTGCCAGCAGCCAAGATAGGGAGACCCAGTACTTC. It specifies CASSQDRETQYF.

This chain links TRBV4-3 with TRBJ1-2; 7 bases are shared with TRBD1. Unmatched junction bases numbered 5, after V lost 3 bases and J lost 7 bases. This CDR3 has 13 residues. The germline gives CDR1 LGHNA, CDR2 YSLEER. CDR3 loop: CASSHDRDGGYTF. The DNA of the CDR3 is TGCGCCAGCAGCCATGACAGGGACGGTGGCTACACCTTC.

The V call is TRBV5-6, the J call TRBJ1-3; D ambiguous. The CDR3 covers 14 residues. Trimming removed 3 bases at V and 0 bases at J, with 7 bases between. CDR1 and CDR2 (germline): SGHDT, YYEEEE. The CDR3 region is CASSSDLSGNTIYF. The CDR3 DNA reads TGTGCCAGCAGCTCGGACCTCTCTGGAAACACCATATATTTT. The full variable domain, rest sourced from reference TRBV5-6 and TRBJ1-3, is DAGVTQSPTHLIKTRGQQVTLRCSPKSGHDTVSWYQQALGQGPQFIFQYYEEEERQRGNFPDRFSGHQFPNYSSELNVNALLLGDSALYLCASSSDLSGNTIYFGEGSWLTVV.

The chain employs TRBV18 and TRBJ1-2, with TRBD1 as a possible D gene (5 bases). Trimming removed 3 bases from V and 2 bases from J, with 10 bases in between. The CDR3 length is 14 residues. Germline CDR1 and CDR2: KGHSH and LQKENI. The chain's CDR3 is CASSPGGANYGYTF. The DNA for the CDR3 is TGTGCCAGCTCACCGGGAGGGGCCAACTATGGCTACACCTTC.

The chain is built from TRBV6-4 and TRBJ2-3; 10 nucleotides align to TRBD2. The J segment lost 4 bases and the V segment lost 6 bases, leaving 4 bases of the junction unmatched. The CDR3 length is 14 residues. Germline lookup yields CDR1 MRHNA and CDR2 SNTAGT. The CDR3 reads CASRASGSSDTQYF. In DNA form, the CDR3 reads TGTGCCAGCAGGGCTAGCGGGAGTTCAGATACGCAGTATTTT.

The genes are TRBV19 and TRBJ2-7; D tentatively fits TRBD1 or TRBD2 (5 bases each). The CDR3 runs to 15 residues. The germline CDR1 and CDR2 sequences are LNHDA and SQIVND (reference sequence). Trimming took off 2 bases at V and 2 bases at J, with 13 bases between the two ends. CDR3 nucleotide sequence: TGTGCCAGTAGTATAACCGGGACGGCGACCTACGAGCAGTACTTC. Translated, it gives CASSITGTATYEQYF.

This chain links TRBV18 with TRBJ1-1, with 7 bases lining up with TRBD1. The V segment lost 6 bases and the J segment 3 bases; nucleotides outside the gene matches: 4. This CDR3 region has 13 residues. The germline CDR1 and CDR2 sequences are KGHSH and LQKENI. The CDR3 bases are TGTGCCAGCTCTCCCAGGGGGGACACTGAAGCTTTCTTT. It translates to CASSPRGDTEAFF. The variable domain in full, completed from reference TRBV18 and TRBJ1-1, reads NAGVMQNPRHLVRRRGQEARLRCSPMKGHSHVYWYRQLPEEGLKFMVYLQKENIIDESGMPKERFSAEFPKEGPSILRIQQVVRGDSAAYFCASSPRGDTEAFFGQGTRLTVV.

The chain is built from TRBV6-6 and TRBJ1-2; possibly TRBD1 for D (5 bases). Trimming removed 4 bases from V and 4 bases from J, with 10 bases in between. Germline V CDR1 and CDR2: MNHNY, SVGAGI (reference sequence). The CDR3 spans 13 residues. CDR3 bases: TGTGCCAGCAGTTCCGGGGCTGTCTATGGCTACACCTTC. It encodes CASSSGAVYGYTF.

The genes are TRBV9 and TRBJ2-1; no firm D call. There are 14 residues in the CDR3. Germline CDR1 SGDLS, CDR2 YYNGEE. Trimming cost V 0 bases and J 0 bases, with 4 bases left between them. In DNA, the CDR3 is TGTGCCAGCAGCGTAGATAGCTCCTACAATGAGCAGTTCTTC. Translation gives CASSVDSSYNEQFF.